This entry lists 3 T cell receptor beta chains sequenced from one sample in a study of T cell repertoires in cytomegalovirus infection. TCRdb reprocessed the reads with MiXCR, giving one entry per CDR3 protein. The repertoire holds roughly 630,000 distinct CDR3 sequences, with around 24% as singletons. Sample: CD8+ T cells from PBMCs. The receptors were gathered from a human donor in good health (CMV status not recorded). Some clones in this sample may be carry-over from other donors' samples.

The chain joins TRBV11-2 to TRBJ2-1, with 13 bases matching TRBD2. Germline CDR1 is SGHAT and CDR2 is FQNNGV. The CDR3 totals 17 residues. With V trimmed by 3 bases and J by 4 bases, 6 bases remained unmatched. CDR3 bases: TGTGCCAGCAGCTTTTGGACTAGCGGGGGAAATTACAATGAGCAGTTCTTC. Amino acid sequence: CASSFWTSGGNYNEQFF.

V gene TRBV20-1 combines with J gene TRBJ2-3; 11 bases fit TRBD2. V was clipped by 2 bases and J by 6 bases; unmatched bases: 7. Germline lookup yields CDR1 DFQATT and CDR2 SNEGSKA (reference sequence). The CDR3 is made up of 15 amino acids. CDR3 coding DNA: TGCAGTGCTAGAAATAGCGGGGGGGCATATGATACGCAGTATTTT. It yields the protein CSARNSGGAYDTQYF.

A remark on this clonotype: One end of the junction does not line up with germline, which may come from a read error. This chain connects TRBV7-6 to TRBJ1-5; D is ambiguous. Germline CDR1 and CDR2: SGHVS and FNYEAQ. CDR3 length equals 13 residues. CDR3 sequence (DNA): TGTGCCACCAGCTTCCAGGGCAATCAGCCCCAGCATTTT. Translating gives CATSFQGNQPQHF.